The sequence of this T cell receptor (beta chain) was determined in a study of CD8 T cells in Susac syndrome. Study outcomes and limitations: The relatively small number of individuals in the TCR sequencing and HLA analysis was acknowledged by the study.

V was cut by 5 bases and J by 5 bases, with 4 bases left in between. CDR3 length: 10 amino acids. The germline CDR1 and CDR2 sequences are DFQATT and SNEGSKA (reference sequence). Regarding this clonotype: No antigen is known for it.

Each multiple sclerosis control was a treatment-naive patient with relapsing-remitting disease that was either stable or active. The TEMRA cells underwent FACS enrichment, while the CD8+ and CD4+ T cells underwent negative isolation. RNA was extracted with the RNeasy kit, and a quantity of roughly 0.5 to 1 ug was reverse transcribed using random hexamers. The amplification used immunoSEQ multiplex PCR on TCR beta CDR3; it spanned 54 Vbeta and 13 Jbeta. TCRdb redid the calling of the immunoSEQ multiplex PCR reads with MiXCR, one entry per CDR3 protein. The data hold roughly 200,000 distinct CDR3 sequences, with nearly 97% observed a single time.

V and J are TRBV20-1 and TRBJ2-1; D unresolved. The sequence came from a human donor with multiple sclerosis. Sequencing was performed on CD4+ T cells from PBMCs. The CDR3 DNA follows: TGCAGTGCTCTTAACAATGAGCAGTTCTTC. Translating it yields CSALNNEQFF.